This T cell receptor beta chain was sequenced during a study of blood T cell repertoires in COVID-19. Study context: Researchers got acute and convalescent COVID-19 samples from the United States, Italy and Spain. The cDNA or gDNA used as material had been derived from T cells, B-cell-depleted T cells, or PBMCs.

As handled by the study authors: Estimation of nucleated cell counts was performed using reference gene primer amplification. Repertoires were generated with immunoSEQ multiplex PCR, while TCRdb's copy carries only in-frame clones and drops some. V and J calls and clone size are those listed in that table; D and trimming were worked out from the DNA. The repertoire holds 20,000 to 25,000 clones, with roughly 88% as singletons. The CDR3 runs to 16 residues. Trimming cost V 6 bases and J 3 bases; bases outside gene matches: 7. Germline V CDR1 and CDR2: SEHNR, FQNEAQ (reference sequence). Input material: peripheral blood. V is TRBV7-9 and J is TRBJ2-3; 12 bases align to TRBD2. This TCR derives from a man between 65 and 85 years old in a cohort sampled during active COVID-19. The CDR3 loop is CASRSGLAGTTDTQYF. Written as DNA, the CDR3 is TGTGCCAGCAGATCAGGACTAGCGGGGACGACAGATACGCAGTATTTT.